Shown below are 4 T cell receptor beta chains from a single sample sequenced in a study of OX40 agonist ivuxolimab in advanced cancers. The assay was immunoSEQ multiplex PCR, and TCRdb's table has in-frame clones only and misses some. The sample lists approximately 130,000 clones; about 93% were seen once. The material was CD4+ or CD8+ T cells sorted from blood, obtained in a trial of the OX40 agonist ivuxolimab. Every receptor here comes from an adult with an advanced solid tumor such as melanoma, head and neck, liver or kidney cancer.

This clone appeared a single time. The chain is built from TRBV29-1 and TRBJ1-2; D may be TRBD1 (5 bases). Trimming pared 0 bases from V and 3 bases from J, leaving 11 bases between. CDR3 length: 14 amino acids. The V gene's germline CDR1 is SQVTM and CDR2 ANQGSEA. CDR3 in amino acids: CSVEDEGIDYGYTF. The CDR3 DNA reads TGCAGCGTTGAAGACGAGGGGATTGACTATGGCTACACCTTC.

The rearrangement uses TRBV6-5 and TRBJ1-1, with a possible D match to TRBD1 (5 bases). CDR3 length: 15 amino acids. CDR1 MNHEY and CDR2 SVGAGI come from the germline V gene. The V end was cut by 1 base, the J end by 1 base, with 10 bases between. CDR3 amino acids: CASSYFRGPNTEAFF. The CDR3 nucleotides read TGTGCCAGCAGTTACTTTAGGGGACCGAACACTGAAGCTTTCTTT.

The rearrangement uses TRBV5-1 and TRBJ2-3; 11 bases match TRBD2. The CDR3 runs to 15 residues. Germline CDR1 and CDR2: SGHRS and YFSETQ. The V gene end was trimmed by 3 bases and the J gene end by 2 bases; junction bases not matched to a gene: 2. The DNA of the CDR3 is TGCGCCAGCAGCTGGGGACTAGCGGCCACAGATACGCAGTATTTT. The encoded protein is CASSWGLAATDTQYF.

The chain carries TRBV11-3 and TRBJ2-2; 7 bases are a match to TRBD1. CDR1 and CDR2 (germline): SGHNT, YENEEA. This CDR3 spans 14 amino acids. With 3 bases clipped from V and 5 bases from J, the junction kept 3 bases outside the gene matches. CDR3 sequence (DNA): TGTGCCAGCAGCTTTACAGGGGATACCGGGGAGCTGTTTTTT. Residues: CASSFTGDTGELFF.